Detailed here is one T cell receptor beta chain. Germline CDR1 and CDR2: LGHNA and YNFKEQ. V shed 0 bases and J 3 bases; nucleotides not matched to a gene: 8. This CDR3 has 17 amino acids. TCRdb keeps only in-frame clones here, not all; method: immunoSEQ multiplex PCR. The sample includes tens of thousands of clones, 80% to 90% of them seen just once. The data stem from a study of OX40 agonist ivuxolimab in advanced cancers. In the study overall: Mean age about 60 years, range 23 to 79; 82.7% male.

The specimen was CD4+ or CD8+ T cells sorted from blood, collected in a trial of the OX40 agonist ivuxolimab. The receptor was derived from an adult with an advanced solid tumor such as melanoma, head and neck, liver or kidney cancer. The chain has TRBV4-2 and TRBJ2-3; TRBD2 matches at 8 bases. The CDR3 protein is CASSQEVSGRSTDTQYF. CDR3 DNA sequence: TGTGCCAGCAGCCAAGAAGTGAGCGGGAGATCGACAGATACGCAGTATTTT.